This entry lists 8 T cell receptor beta chains sequenced from one sample in a study of T cell responses to AZD1222 COVID-19 vaccine. Repertoires were generated with immunoSEQ multiplex PCR, while TCRdb's copy carries only in-frame clones and drops some. Among under 150,000 clones, roughly nine tenths were seen once, and the ten largest hold about 29%. The specimen was peripheral blood, collected on day 0 of AZD1222 vaccination. All receptors come from an adult in good health.

The V call is TRBV5-1, the J call TRBJ1-1; D gene uncertain. Between the trimmed V and J ends, which lost 4 bases and 0 bases, there was a span of 7 bases. CDR1 is SGHRS and CDR2 is YFSETQ in the germline V gene. There are 13 residues in the CDR3. The CDR3 DNA is TGCGCCAGCAGCGAAGTTATGAACACTGAAGCTTTCTTT. It is translated as CASSEVMNTEAFF.

J is TRBJ1-1 and V is TRBV7-6; 9 nucleotides line up with TRBD1. Unmatched junction bases numbered 6, after V lost 2 bases and J lost 5 bases. Germline V lookup: CDR1 SGHVS, CDR2 FNYEAQ. This CDR3 has 15 amino acids. The CDR3 nucleotides read TGTGCCAGCAGCTTACGGACAGGGGTGGGTACTGAAGCTTTCTTT. This gives the protein CASSLRTGVGTEAFF.

CDR3 amino acids: CASSLVVSGYEQYF. The CDR3 nucleotides are TGTGCCAGCAGCTTAGTGGTTAGCGGATACGAGCAGTACTTC. The rearrangement uses TRBV11-2 and TRBJ2-7; possible D gene TRBD2, 6 bases. Germline-derived CDR1 and CDR2 are SGHAT and FQNNGV. Trimming removed 1 base at V and 4 bases at J, with 11 bases between. This CDR3 has 14 residues.

The rearrangement joins TRBV7-2 to TRBJ2-1; D is perhaps TRBD2 (6 bases). The length of the CDR3 is 17 residues. Trimming took off 6 bases at V and 8 bases at J, with 26 bases between the two ends. The germline V gene encodes CDR1 SGHTA and CDR2 FQGNSA. The CDR3 coding sequence is TGTGCCAGCAGTTACCGAGGAGCAAGCGGGCCTACGGATGAGCAGTTCTTC. Translation: CASSYRGASGPTDEQFF.

The CDR3 DNA reads as TGTGCCAGTAGCCCCACGCCCCCGTTCAGGGGGCCCCAGCATTTT. Translated: CASSPTPPFRGPQHF. The rearrangement links TRBV19 to TRBJ1-5; tentative D call: TRBD1 (6 bases). The V gene's germline CDR1 is LNHDA and CDR2 SQIVND (reference sequence). Trimming took off 6 bases at V and 9 bases at J, with 21 bases between the two ends. The CDR3 spans 15 residues.

J is TRBJ2-5 and V is TRBV11-3; D is ambiguous. Trimming left V 1 base short and J 5 bases short, with 8 bases between. The CDR3 is made up of 13 amino acids. Germline CDR1 SGHNT, CDR2 YENEEA. The CDR3 is CASSLGSWETQYF. DNA of the CDR3: TGTGCCAGCAGCTTAGGATCTTGGGAGACCCAGTACTTC.

This clone has only a few counts. This chain links TRBV30 with TRBJ1-5; 9 nucleotides line up with TRBD1. V lost 3 bases and J lost 5; bases outside the gene matches: 5. Germline V gene lookup returns CDR1 GTSNPN and CDR2 SVGIG (reference sequence). The CDR3 has 14 amino acids. In nucleotides, the CDR3 is TGTGCCTGGAGCACGACAGGGGGGGATCAGCCCCAGCATTTT. Amino acid sequence: CAWSTTGGDQPQHF.

This chain uses TRBV18 with TRBJ2-1, with unresolved D. V was cut by 3 bases and J by 6 bases, with 9 bases left in between. Germline V CDR1 and CDR2: KGHSH, LQKENI. CDR3 length equals 13 residues. The CDR3 protein is CASSPFGANEQFF. The DNA for the CDR3 is TGTGCCAGCTCACCCTTTGGAGCCAATGAGCAGTTCTTC.